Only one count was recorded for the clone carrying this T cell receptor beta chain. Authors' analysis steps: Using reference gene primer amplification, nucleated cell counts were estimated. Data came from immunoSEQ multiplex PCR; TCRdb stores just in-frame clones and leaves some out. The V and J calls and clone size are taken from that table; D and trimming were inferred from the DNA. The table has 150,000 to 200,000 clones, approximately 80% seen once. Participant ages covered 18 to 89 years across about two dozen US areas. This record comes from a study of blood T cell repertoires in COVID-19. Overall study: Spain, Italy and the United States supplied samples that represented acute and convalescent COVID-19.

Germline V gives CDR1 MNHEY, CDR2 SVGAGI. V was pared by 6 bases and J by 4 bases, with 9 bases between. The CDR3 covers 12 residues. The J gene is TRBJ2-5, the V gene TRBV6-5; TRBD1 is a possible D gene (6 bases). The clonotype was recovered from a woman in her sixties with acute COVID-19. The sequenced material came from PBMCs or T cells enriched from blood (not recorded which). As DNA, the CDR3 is TGTGCCAGCAGCCACAGGGCAGAGACCCAGTACTTC. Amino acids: CASSHRAETQYF.